The rows below give T cell receptor beta chains drawn from one sample of a study of T cells in Graves' hyperthyroidism and ophthalmopathy. TCRdb re-called the multiplex PCR reads through MiXCR, storing one row per CDR3 protein. This sample has hundreds of thousands of distinct CDR3 sequences, with 16% found just once. The sample was blood. Every receptor here comes from a woman in her twenties or thirties with Graves' hyperthyroidism. The CDR3 runs from the conserved cysteine through the conserved F or W. D genes are given only for firm matches. Clone size appears in some rows only: once, few, many, or a class for an expanded clone.

TRBV11-3	many	NA	TRBJ2-1	CASSLGTYNEQFF	TGTGCCAGCAGCTTAGGGACCTACAATGAGCAGTTCTTC
TRBV28	many	TRBD2	TRBJ2-7	CASSSLVLGGSSYEQYF	TGTGCCAGCAGTTCGCTGGTATTGGGCGGGAGCTCCTACGAGCAGTACTTC
TRBV11-2	NA	NA	TRBJ2-6	CASSLLLLSGANVLTF	TGTGCCAGCAGCTTACTCTTACTCTCTGGGGCCAACGTCCTGACTTTC
TRBV30	many	NA	TRBJ1-1	CAWGPRALSAEAFF	TGTGCCTGGGGGCCCAGAGCGCTTTCCGCTGAAGCTTTCTTT
TRBV12-3/TRBV12-4	NA	NA	TRBJ2-2	CAGAHGGNTGELFF	TGTGCCGGCGCCCACGGGGGGAACACCGGGGAGCTGTTTTTT
TRBV14	few	NA	TRBJ2-1	CASSGPAVDNEQFF	TGTGCCAGCAGTGGCCCAGCGGTGGACAATGAGCAGTTCTTC
TRBV28	many	TRBD2	TRBJ2-7	CASSPTRGGPSYEQYF	TGTGCCAGCAGTCCGACGAGGGGAGGGCCTTCCTACGAGCAGTACTTC
TRBV18	many	NA	TRBJ2-3	CASSWGSSTDTQYF	TGTGCCAGCTCCTGGGGCTCTAGCACAGATACGCAGTATTTT
TRBV2	few	NA	TRBJ2-3	CASLRPLQGLRADTQYF	TGTGCCAGCTTACGACCGCTACAGGGTTTGCGCGCAGATACGCAGTATTTT
TRBV7-8	many	NA	TRBJ2-3	CASSRVADTQYF	TGTGCCAGCAGCAGAGTTGCAGATACGCAGTATTTT
TRBV3-1	many	NA	TRBJ1-2	CASSQGNGPYGYTF	TGTGCCAGCAGCCAAGGAAACGGACCCTATGGCTACACCTTC
TRBV6-5	many	TRBD2	TRBJ2-1	CASSYSKGLASGNEQFF	TGTGCCAGCAGTTACTCGAAAGGACTAGCTAGCGGCAATGAGCAGTTCTTC
TRBV6-2/TRBV6-3	NA	NA	TRBJ2-7	CASRPQIDRTYEQYF	TGTGCCAGCAGACCCCAAATAGACAGGACCTACGAGCAGTACTTC
TRBV3-1	many	NA	TRBJ2-1	CASSHSAEGDEQFF	TGTGCCAGCAGCCATTCAGCGGAAGGCGATGAGCAGTTCTTC
TRBV5-1	few	TRBD2	TRBJ2-3	CASSLEGGLAGTSTDTQYF	TGCGCCAGCAGCTTGGAGGGGGGACTAGCGGGGACATCCACAGATACGCAGTATTTT
TRBV7-2	many	TRBD1	TRBJ2-3	CASSRAGTGGSTDTQYF	TGTGCCAGCAGCCGAGCCGGGACAGGGGGTAGCACAGATACGCAGTATTTT
TRBV12-3/TRBV12-4	many	NA	TRBJ1-1	CASSLKQRGTEAFF	TGTGCCAGCAGTTTAAAACAGAGGGGCACTGAAGCTTTCTTT
TRBV30	NA	TRBD1	TRBJ1-2	CAWRITGGADGYTF	TGTGCCTGGAGGATCACAGGGGGCGCCGATGGCTACACCTTC
TRBV3-1	many	NA	TRBJ2-1	CASSQDPYPPYNEQFF	TGTGCCAGCAGCCAAGATCCTTACCCCCCTTACAATGAGCAGTTCTTC
TRBV28	NA	NA	TRBJ1-1	CASSFRGAKNTEAFF	TGTGCCAGCAGTTTCCGGGGAGCTAAGAACACTGAAGCTTTCTTT
TRBV12-3/TRBV12-4	many	NA	TRBJ1-1	CASTPTGRNTEAFF	TGTGCCAGCACTCCAACAGGGAGAAACACTGAAGCTTTCTTT
TRBV7-9	few	NA	TRBJ1-4	CASSFYLQGVPTNEKLFF	TGTGCCAGCAGCTTCTATCTACAGGGCGTCCCAACTAATGAAAAACTGTTTTTT
TRBV28	many	TRBD2	TRBJ2-3	CASSFLAGVKKGTDTQYF	TGTGCCAGCAGTTTTCTGGCGGGAGTGAAGAAGGGGACAGATACGCAGTATTTT
TRBV11-2	many	NA	TRBJ1-1	CASSLSWGATEAFF	TGTGCCAGCAGCTTATCATGGGGGGCCACTGAAGCTTTCTTT
TRBV5-8	few	TRBD1	TRBJ2-7	CASSSTHPLQGSGIWYEQYF	TGTGCCAGCAGCTCGACCCACCCCCTACAGGGGTCGGGTATTTGGTACGAGCAGTACTTC
TRBV11-1	many	NA	TRBJ2-5	CASSSGGLETQYF	TGTGCCAGCAGCTCTGGGGGGCTAGAGACCCAGTACTTC
TRBV6-1	many	TRBD1	TRBJ1-1	CASSEGTGMNTEAFF	TGTGCCAGCAGTGAAGGGACAGGCATGAACACTGAAGCTTTCTTT
TRBV28	many	NA	TRBJ2-1	CASSTEVREQFF	TGTGCCAGCAGTACCGAAGTCAGGGAGCAGTTCTTC
TRBV28	many	TRBD2	TRBJ2-1	CASSLGREGPHNEQFF	TGTGCCAGCAGTTTGGGGCGGGAGGGCCCCCACAATGAGCAGTTCTTC
TRBV7-2	NA	NA	TRBJ1-5	CASSDIKYNQPQHF	TGTGCCAGTTCGGACATAAAGTACAATCAGCCCCAGCATTTT
TRBV7-6	many	TRBD2	TRBJ2-1	CASSPIRTSGRGGHEQFF	TGTGCCAGCAGCCCCATTAGGACTAGCGGGAGGGGGGGCCATGAGCAGTTCTTC
TRBV12-3/TRBV12-4	many	NA	TRBJ2-7	CASSLGKSYEQYF	TGTGCCAGCAGTTTAGGCAAATCCTACGAGCAGTACTTC
TRBV11-2	many	TRBD1	TRBJ2-3	CASSSLGQGIADTQYF	TGTGCCAGCAGCTCACTGGGACAGGGAATCGCAGATACGCAGTATTTT
TRBV25-1	NA	TRBD2	TRBJ2-1	CASSEGRLAGYNEQFF	TGTGCCAGCAGTGAAGGCAGGCTAGCGGGTTACAATGAGCAGTTCTTC
TRBV29-1	NA	NA	TRBJ2-3	CSAAPPTDTQYF	TGCAGCGCCGCCCCCCCGACAGATACGCAGTATTTT
TRBV5-1	NA	TRBD1	TRBJ2-3	CAGRDDREQKHRTSDTQYF	TGCGCCGGCAGGGATGACAGGGAACAAAAACATAGAACCTCAGATACGCAGTATTTT